This T cell receptor beta chain emerged from a study of identical twins (dated by TCRdb to 2015 to 2016). Turning to the overall study: To test whether fetal clonotypes persist, the study used deep sequencing on TCR alpha and beta repertoires from monozygotic twins, unrelated adults of various ages, and cord blood. To rule out contamination, replicate twin experiments were performed at different times with different library preparation protocols.

Only healthy Caucasian donors were included. The twin cohort comprised three pairs of female monozygotic twins, all aged roughly 18 to 30 years. Using Miltenyi CD45RO+ enrichment and human naive T-cell isolation kits, memory (CD45RO+) and naive T cells were isolated from PBMC. The library was generated by 5' RACE. The sequencer was an Illumina HiSeq 2000. A universal primer binding site was introduced by template switching, and a unique molecular identifier was present in the final cDNA, enabling accurate counting of TCR cDNA molecules. First-strand cDNA for TCR alpha and beta chains was synthesized from specific primers in the conserved constant-segment region. To control for contamination, each cDNA library was double barcoded with a SMART-Mk sample barcode plus Illumina barcodes. TruSeq adapter sequences, together with Illumina sample barcodes, were added in two successive PCR steps. TCR alpha and beta cDNA libraries were sequenced on the Illumina HiSeq platform with custom primers. The study's own analysis went as follows. Raw reads were processed with MiGEC to extract unique molecular identifiers, and MiXCR was used to determine CDR3 positions. For each individual, recombination models were inferred using an EM algorithm with the repgenHMM and IGoR tools. The analysis of shared clonotypes was done with the tcR package in R, with sharing normalized by the product of cloneset sizes. Out-of-frame nonproductive sequences were analyzed to study raw recombination free of thymic and clonal selection effects. The public reads were run again by TCRdb, first through fastp at Q25 and then through MiXCR, and only productive beta chains were kept. Rows are combined by CDR3 protein, so each entry shows the most common genes and DNA. The V and J calls reflect TCRdb's pipeline rather than the authors' work. The sample has under 300,000 distinct CDR3 sequences on record, 10% to 15% of them singletons. The biggest ten clones account for 3.5% to 5% of the sample.

The CDR3 goes from the cysteine to the phenylalanine over 14 residues. The DNA shown is the 42-base CDR3, in frame from base 1. CDR1 is given as MNHNS and CDR2 as SASEGT, both from the germline V gene. V sheds 8 bases and J sheds 4 bases, leaving 15 bases between their ends. What the research found in general, with its limitations: Because the same donors could not be followed over many years, the conclusions relied on cross-sectional statistical analysis. In monozygotic twins, recombination models systematically underestimated out-of-frame TCR alpha sharing, but the models matched the sharing seen between unrelated individuals. Excess twin sharing in beta out-of-frame sequences was weaker because fewer shared sequences lowered the signal-to-noise ratio. Abundant cord blood beta clonotypes carried fewer insertions; young adult naive repertoires showed a weaker similar trend, while memory repertoires showed none. Compared with coincidental sharing between unrelated individuals, an excess of low generation-probability sequences was observed among out-of-frame TCR alpha sequences shared between twins. Invariant T cells such as MAIT and iNKT could partly confound zero-insertion analyses, though diverse VJ usage argued against this for most clonotypes.

This clonotype was detected many times. The clone's antigen remains unknown. The record has no base qualities; no much larger clone is one base away. The sample was also reused in another study, on yellow fever vaccine responses in identical twins. As that second paper reports: The authors reported that the T cell response to vaccination in identical twins appeared partly convergent and partly personalized. In identical twins, the study followed T cell clones that responded to the vaccine with precision.

The clonotype was recovered from a woman aged 18-35 years in good health. Sample: memory (CD45RO+) T cells sorted from blood. The sample's cell subset or site, from its label and the paper: CD45RO+ enriched T cells. The chain is made from TRBV6-1 and TRBJ1-5; confidence is insufficient to name the D gene. The nucleotides read TGTGCCAGCTATACCGGAGGGTTTAATCAGCCCCAGCATTTT. Translation gives CASYTGGFNQPQHF.